The rows below give T cell receptor beta chains drawn from one sample of a study of blood T cells in healthy people across ages. One entry per CDR3 protein, called by TCRdb with MiXCR from the 5' RACE reads. In the table there are over 950,000 distinct CDR3 sequences, roughly 51% of which are singletons. Sequenced input: blood. Receptors were obtained from a woman aged 60-70 years in good health. Each CDR3 is given with its conserved first and last residue.

TRBJ2-7 | TRBV6-2/TRBV6-3 | CASRYRDLPYEQYF
TRBJ2-5 | TRBV24-1 | CATSDFSGAQETQYF
TRBJ2-3 | TRBV6-5 | CASSYSQGSDTQYF
TRBJ2-7 | TRBV7-2 | CASSRTSYSYEQYF
TRBJ1-2 | TRBV7-9 | CASSPPVGGKSGYTF
TRBJ1-6 | TRBV20-1 | CSASKEQHTPDSPLHF
TRBJ2-1 | TRBV11-1 | CASSLPSEGQVRYNEQFF
TRBJ2-7 | TRBV29-1 | CSVAQGLSYEQYF
TRBJ2-1 | TRBV12-3/TRBV12-4 | CAGSVGQGANEQFF
NA | TRBV3-1 | CASSQKVGTSGSLGETQYF
TRBJ1-6 | TRBV7-9 | CASTVTGNYNSPLHF
TRBJ2-7 | TRBV15 | CATSRVTGTYEQYF
TRBJ2-5 | TRBV4-3 | CASSQSPQGQFDEQYF
TRBJ2-1 | TRBV12-3/TRBV12-4 | CASSPGTSDYNEQFF
TRBJ2-4 | TRBV27 | CASSENSWEQYF
TRBJ1-1 | TRBV19 | CASSISGLNTEAFF
TRBJ2-3 | TRBV3-1 | CASSQDPSAGTDTQYF
TRBJ2-3 | TRBV11-2 | CASSDYRASRGDTQYF
TRBJ1-5 | TRBV28 | CAIQGDLTDQPQHF
TRBJ2-1 | TRBV6-5 | CASSYSNSVGSSYNEQFF
TRBJ1-1 | TRBV4-3 | CASSQDRGATEAFF
TRBJ2-2 | TRBV10-1 | CASSPGQVNTGELFF
TRBJ1-6 | TRBV14 | CASSQGVWGTLHF
TRBJ2-4 | TRBV3-1 | CASSQDGRLNIQYF
TRBJ1-6 | TRBV9 | CASSKGRDSPLHF
TRBJ2-1 | TRBV6-6 | CASSPRSAGGPYNEQFF
TRBJ2-1 | TRBV7-2 | CASSSHRLRPFF
TRBJ2-5 | TRBV5-1 | CASSFGSMETQYF
TRBJ2-1 | TRBV5-1 | CASSLGRLAGVVYEQFF
TRBJ2-3 | TRBV29-1 | CSAAGGTSGKDTQYF
TRBJ1-2 | TRBV20-1 | CSARGINYGYTF
TRBJ1-2 | TRBV20-1 | CSAKGPGQGRVGYTF
TRBJ2-7 | TRBV6-2/TRBV6-3 | CASSGQGLSSYEQYF
TRBJ1-5 | TRBV6-1 | CASMLASGGNQPQHF
TRBJ2-1 | TRBV5-1 | CASSWFITGGSDEQFF
TRBJ2-7 | TRBV20-1 | CSARWGTYEQYF
TRBJ2-1 | TRBV4-1 | CASSQAPAGYNEQFF
TRBJ2-5 | TRBV5-6 | CASILRGGETQYF
TRBJ1-1 | TRBV7-2 | CASSLAFEGTEAFF
TRBJ2-7 | TRBV28 | CASSPQRRQTYEQYF
TRBJ2-5 | TRBV7-9 | CASSLDERETQYF
TRBJ2-7 | TRBV12-3/TRBV12-4 | CASSLLGQGEQYF
TRBJ2-5 | TRBV7-6 | CASSKREGISVEYF
TRBJ1-1 | TRBV4-1 | CASSQETTGRAFF
TRBJ2-7 | TRBV27 | CASSPSSGRIAYEQYF
TRBJ2-3 | TRBV7-9 | CASSPDRAELYF
TRBJ2-7 | TRBV4-1 | CASSQATTSGTTPYEQYF
TRBJ2-3 | TRBV10-3 | CAIKPGLAGGLDTQYF
TRBJ2-7 | TRBV24-1 | CATSVPGAHEQYF